The text below deals with one T cell receptor (beta chain). Its antigen is undetermined. The investigators split CD4+ cells into a CD45RA+ naive subset and a CD45RA-negative memory subset. Several immunoSEQ plates held equal portions of the genomic DNA taken from each subset. This table comes from immunoSEQ multiplex PCR, and its TCRdb copy is limited to in-frame clones, with some not included. The sample holds roughly 2.2 million clones, 93% seen once. The data stem from a study of shared clonotypes between healthy human individuals. There are 15 residues in the CDR3. Germline V gene lookup returns CDR1 SGHTA and CDR2 FQGNSA. Trimming stripped 1 base from V and 0 bases from J, with 7 bases between. Points from the study as a whole: Incompleteness in sorted-subset sequencing, despite large depth, was shown by rarefaction. A handful of donors shared about 5% of their naive CD4 clonotypes.

Sequenced sample: naive CD4+ T cells from PBMCs. Subset meaning: CD45RA+ positively selected. The chain couples TRBV7-2 to TRBJ2-1; unclear D gene. The sequence came from a man aged 18 to 35 in good health. Some clones in this sample may be carry-over from other donors' samples. The CDR3 region is CASSLVRSSYNEQFF. The CDR3 DNA follows: TGTGCCAGCAGCTTAGTCCGGAGCTCCTACAATGAGCAGTTCTTC.